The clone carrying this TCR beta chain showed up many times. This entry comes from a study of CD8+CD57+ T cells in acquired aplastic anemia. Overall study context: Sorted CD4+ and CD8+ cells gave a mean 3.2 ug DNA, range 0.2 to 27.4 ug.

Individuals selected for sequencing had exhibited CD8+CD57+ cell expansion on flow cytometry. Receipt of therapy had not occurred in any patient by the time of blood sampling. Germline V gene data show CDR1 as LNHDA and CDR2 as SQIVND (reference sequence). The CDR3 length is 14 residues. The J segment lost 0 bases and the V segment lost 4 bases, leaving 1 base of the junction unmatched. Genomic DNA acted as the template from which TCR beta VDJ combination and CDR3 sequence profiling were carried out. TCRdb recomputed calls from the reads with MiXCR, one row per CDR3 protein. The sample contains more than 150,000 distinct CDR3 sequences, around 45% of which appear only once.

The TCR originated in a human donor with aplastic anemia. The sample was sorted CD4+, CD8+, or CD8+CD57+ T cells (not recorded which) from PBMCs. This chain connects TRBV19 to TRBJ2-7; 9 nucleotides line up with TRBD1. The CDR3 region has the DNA TGTGCCAGTAGTACGACAGGGGGCTCCTACGAGCAGTACTTC. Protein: CASSTTGGSYEQYF.